This T cell receptor beta chain appears in the sequencing data of a study of post-analysis software for immune sequencing data. Study overall: Relapsing-remitting, secondary progressive and progressive-relapsing multiple sclerosis courses were included.

Whole-study results and caveats: Normalized Chao1 diversity was significantly reduced in patients versus controls. Elevated frequency relative to controls characterized roughly five TRBV segments in patients, TRBV5-6, TRBV5-1 and TRBV20-1 among them. Clustering by F measure revealed strong co-clustering among samples prepared together in one batch.

The germline gives CDR1 LGHNA, CDR2 YNFKEQ. The CDR3 totals 13 residues. The ends were cut back, 7 bases at V and 0 bases at J, with 10 bases in the middle. Presence of unique molecular identifiers characterized the TCR beta cDNA libraries. About 500,000 cDNA molecules came from around 1 to 9.1 million T cells. TCRdb called the PCR reads again in MiXCR, with one record for every CDR3 protein. In the table there are hundreds of thousands of distinct CDR3 sequences, about 53% of which are singletons. This clonotype was seen a handful of times. Its antigen remains unknown. Specimen: blood. The chain couples TRBV4-2 to TRBJ2-7; D is ambiguous. This sequence originates from a girl aged 5-17 years with multiple sclerosis. CDR3 loop: CASTPESSYEQYF. CDR3 nucleotides: TGTGCCAGCACCCCCGAGAGCTCCTACGAGCAGTACTTC.